One and the same sample provided the 29 T cell receptor beta chains below, sequenced in a study of T cells in narcolepsy. Generated by immunoSEQ multiplex PCR, the TCRdb table keeps only in-frame clones and is missing some. Among under 35,000 clones listed, roughly four fifths were seen once. Material for sequencing was CD45RA- memory CD4+ T cells from PBMCs. The source is a human donor with narcolepsy.

The V gene is TRBV5-4, the J gene TRBJ2-1; 7 bases align to TRBD2. Germline loops: CDR1 SGHNT, CDR2 YYREEE (reference sequence). The CDR3 has 17 residues. The trim removed 0 bases at V and 1 base at J, leaving 7 bases unmatched. The CDR3 loop reads CASSLEIAGYSYNEQFF. CDR3 nucleotides: TGTGCCAGCAGCTTGGAAATAGCGGGTTATTCCTACAATGAGCAGTTCTTC.

J is TRBJ1-4 and V is TRBV25-1, with D maybe TRBD1 (6 bases). Per germline, CDR1 MGHDK and CDR2 SYGVNS. Trimming stripped 0 bases from V and 2 bases from J, with 13 bases between. This CDR3 comprises 17 residues. CDR3 sequence: CASSEYRGAGTNEKLFF. CDR3 bases: TGTGCCAGCAGTGAATATAGGGGGGCTGGTACTAATGAAAAACTGTTTTTT. Supplemented by reference TRBV25-1 and TRBJ1-4, the full variable domain reads EADIYQTPRYLVIGTGKKITLECSQTMGHDKMYWYQQDPGMELHLIHYSYGVNSTEKGDLSSESTVSRIRTEHFPLTLESARPSHTSQYLCASSEYRGAGTNEKLFFGSGTQLSVL.

This clone appeared a single time. This sequence joins TRBV5-1 and TRBJ1-1; 9 bases line up with TRBD1. Germline trimming cut 0 bases from V and 0 bases from J; bases unmatched to any gene: 3. CDR3 length: 16 amino acids. The V gene's germline CDR1 is SGHRS and CDR2 YFSETQ. The CDR3 nucleotides read TGCGCCAGCAGCTTGGCCTGGGACAGGGTGAACACTGAAGCTTTCTTT. Protein sequence: CASSLAWDRVNTEAFF. Drawing the rest from reference TRBV5-1 and TRBJ1-1, the complete variable domain is KAGVTQTPRYLIKTRGQQVTLSCSPISGHRSVSWYQQTPGQGLQFLFEYFSETQRNKGNFPGRFSGRQFSNSRSEMNVSTLELGDSALYLCASSLAWDRVNTEAFFGQGTRLTVV.

The rearrangement joins TRBV27 to TRBJ2-5; D might be TRBD1 (6 bases). V was shortened by 6 bases and J by 5 bases, with 13 bases between the two germline ends. The CDR3 extends over 13 amino acids. The V gene's germline CDR1 is MNHEY and CDR2 SMNVEV (reference sequence). Here the CDR3 reads CASRVQGRETQYF. The CDR3 DNA is TGTGCCAGCAGAGTACAGGGTAGGGAGACCCAGTACTTC.

About this clone itself: Other nucleotide sequences in the sample specify the same CDR3. This chain joins TRBV7-9 and TRBJ1-2, with D unclear. In germline, CDR1 is SEHNR, CDR2 FQNEAQ (reference sequence). The CDR3 runs to 12 residues. Trimming removed 1 base from V and 6 bases from J, with 6 bases in between. The DNA of the CDR3 is TGTGCCAGCAGCTTAGGTGGTGATGGCTACACCTTC. It encodes CASSLGGDGYTF.

The genes are TRBV19 and TRBJ2-6; TRBD1 matches at 11 bases. Losses at the gene ends were 6 bases for V and 3 bases for J; bases not matched to a gene: 10. Germline values: CDR1 LNHDA, CDR2 SQIVND (reference sequence). The length of the CDR3 is 18 residues. The CDR3 here is CASSETGTGGFGANVLTF. CDR3 bases: TGTGCCAGTAGCGAGACCGGGACAGGGGGATTTGGGGCCAACGTCCTGACTTTC. The full variable domain, with the rest looked up from reference TRBV19 and TRBJ2-6, is DGGITQSPKYLFRKEGQNVTLSCEQNLNHDAMYWYRQDPGQGLRLIYYSQIVNDFQKGDIAEGYSVSREKKESFPLTVTSAQKNPTAFYLCASSETGTGGFGANVLTFGAGSRLTVL.

This chain connects TRBV5-1 to TRBJ1-1; D remains unclear. There are 13 residues in the CDR3. In germline, CDR1 is SGHRS, CDR2 YFSETQ. Trimming removed 5 bases at V and 1 base at J, with 9 bases between. CDR3 sequence: CASRRDQNTEAFF. Here the CDR3 DNA reads TGCGCCAGCAGGAGAGATCAGAACACTGAAGCTTTCTTT.

CDR3 sequence: CASSRGVSGGVYTDTQYF. The CDR3 DNA reads TGCGCCAGCAGTAGGGGGGTATCCGGCGGGGTATACACAGATACGCAGTATTTT. The V and J genes are TRBV5-1 and TRBJ2-3; D is tentatively TRBD1 or TRBD2 (6 bases each). Germline values: CDR1 SGHRS, CDR2 YFSETQ. The CDR3 is made up of 18 amino acids. The ends were cut back, 5 bases at V and 2 bases at J, with 24 bases in the middle. The full variable domain, rest sourced from reference TRBV5-1 and TRBJ2-3, is KAGVTQTPRYLIKTRGQQVTLSCSPISGHRSVSWYQQTPGQGLQFLFEYFSETQRNKGNFPGRFSGRQFSNSRSEMNVSTLELGDSALYLCASSRGVSGGVYTDTQYFGPGTRLTVL.

The V gene is TRBV29-1, the J gene TRBJ1-2; 7 bases map to TRBD1. The CDR3 sequence is 14 residues long. With V trimmed by 5 bases and J by 2 bases, 8 bases remained unmatched. CDR1 and CDR2 (germline): SQVTM, ANQGSEA. In nucleotides, the CDR3 is TGCAGCGTTACTACAGGGGAGGGGAACTATGGCTACACCTTC. Translated: CSVTTGEGNYGYTF.

The genes are TRBV28 and TRBJ2-5, with 9 bases that match TRBD1. Trimming cost V 6 bases and J 7 bases; bases outside gene matches: 12. Germline V CDR1 and CDR2: MDHEN, SYDVKM. CDR3 length equals 15 residues. CDR3 loop: CASSAAGTGSRTQYF. The CDR3 nucleotides are TGTGCCAGCAGCGCAGCCGGGACAGGGTCTCGGACCCAGTACTTC.

The genes are TRBV5-6 and TRBJ1-4, with 9 bases fitting TRBD1. The V gene end was trimmed by 4 bases and the J gene end by 4 bases; junction bases not matched to a gene: 5. Per germline, CDR1 SGHDT and CDR2 YYEEEE. The CDR3 contains 15 residues. The CDR3 here is CASSRRDRVNEKLFF. The CDR3 coding sequence is TGTGCCAGCAGCCGCCGGGACAGGGTTAATGAAAAACTGTTTTTT.

The rearrangement uses TRBV5-1 and TRBJ1-2; D is unresolved. The CDR3 contains 15 residues. Germline CDR1 and CDR2: SGHRS and YFSETQ. V lost 3 bases, J lost 4 bases, and 16 bases lay in between. The CDR3 is CASSSQGRAVYGYTF. CDR3 DNA sequence: TGCGCCAGCAGCTCCCAAGGACGAGCGGTCTATGGCTACACCTTC. Together with reference TRBV5-1 and TRBJ1-2, the CDR3 gives the full variable domain: KAGVTQTPRYLIKTRGQQVTLSCSPISGHRSVSWYQQTPGQGLQFLFEYFSETQRNKGNFPGRFSGRQFSNSRSEMNVSTLELGDSALYLCASSSQGRAVYGYTFGSGTRLTVV.

Only one count was recorded for this clone. The V call is TRBV19, the J call TRBJ1-2; TRBD1 is a possible D gene (5 bases). Trimming cost V 9 bases and J 12 bases, with 23 bases left between them. The germline CDR1 and CDR2 sequences are LNHDA and SQIVND (reference sequence). There are 13 residues in the CDR3. DNA of the CDR3: TGTGCCAGCGGCCAGGGCCCATTCCTCCACAACACCTTC. Protein: CASGQGPFLHNTF. Drawing the rest from reference TRBV19 and TRBJ1-2, the complete variable domain is DGGITQSPKYLFRKEGQNVTLSCEQNLNHDAMYWYRQDPGQGLRLIYYSQIVNDFQKGDIAEGYSVSREKKESFPLTVTSAQKNPTAFYLCASGQGPFLHNTFGSGTRLTVV.

This chain connects TRBV4-1 to TRBJ1-2; D is ambiguous. V was shortened by 0 bases and J by 5 bases, with 13 bases between the two germline ends. CDR3 size: 15 residues. Germline loops: CDR1 MGHRA, CDR2 YSYEKL. The CDR3 loop is CASSQESGNRYGYTF. The CDR3 DNA is TGCGCCAGCAGCCAAGAATCGGGGAATAGATATGGCTACACCTTC.

The chain links TRBV5-8 to TRBJ1-6, with D unclear. Germline V CDR1 and CDR2: SGHTS, YDEGEE. V gave up 1 base and J gave up 10 bases, with 9 bases separating them. The length of the CDR3 is 13 residues. CDR3 in DNA: TGTGCCAGCAGCTTGAAACCTGCCTCACCCCTCCACTTT. Encoded protein: CASSLKPASPLHF.

The chain couples TRBV4-1 to TRBJ1-1; D possibly corresponds to TRBD1 (6 bases). The V end was cut by 5 bases, the J end by 5 bases, with 18 bases between. Germline V gene sequence: CDR1 MGHRA, CDR2 YSYEKL. The CDR3 sequence is 15 residues long. CDR3 protein: CASSDFKGVGTEAFF. The DNA for the CDR3 is TGCGCCAGCAGCGACTTCAAGGGGGTAGGGACTGAAGCTTTCTTT.

In this sample, this clone turned up once. DNA of the CDR3: TGTGCCAGCAGCGTAGGGGCTAGCGGGGGTTACGAGCAGTACTTC. Encoded protein: CASSVGASGGYEQYF. The J gene is TRBJ2-7, the V gene TRBV9, with 10 positions matching TRBD2. Germline V gene sequence: CDR1 SGDLS, CDR2 YYNGEE. The CDR3 has 15 amino acids. Germline trimming cut 0 bases from V and 4 bases from J; bases unmatched to any gene: 4.

This chain joins TRBV7-9 and TRBJ2-1; TRBD1 aligns across 8 bases. Per the germline V gene, CDR1 is SEHNR and CDR2 is FQNEAQ (reference sequence). CDR3 length equals 15 residues. J was trimmed by 9 bases and V by 3 bases; bases with no gene match: 10. CDR3 amino acids: CASSFSRTGRPEQFF. Written as DNA, the CDR3 is TGTGCCAGCAGCTTTAGCAGGACAGGGCGCCCTGAGCAGTTCTTC.

This rearrangement joins TRBV5-1 to TRBJ2-6, with D unresolved. The CDR3 has 15 amino acids. Germline CDR1 SGHRS, CDR2 YFSETQ. The germline V and J ends were trimmed by 2 bases and 2 bases, with 8 bases remaining between them. The CDR3 sequence is CASSFGGPGANVLTF. CDR3 nucleotide sequence: TGCGCCAGCAGCTTCGGTGGCCCTGGGGCCAACGTCCTGACTTTC.

CDR3 in amino acids: CASSLAGRRRETEAFF. In nucleotides, the CDR3 is TGTGCCAGCAGCTTGGCCGGCCGCCGAAGGGAAACTGAAGCTTTCTTT. The chain joins TRBV5-4 to TRBJ1-1; no clear D gene. The V end lost 0 bases, the J end lost 5 bases, and 17 bases lay between the germline ends. The CDR3 consists of 16 residues. CDR1 SGHNT and CDR2 YYREEE come from the germline V gene (reference sequence).

The table lists this clone with a few counts. The V and J genes are TRBV5-6 and TRBJ2-1, with a possible D match to TRBD2 (6 bases). The CDR3 length is 13 residues. The V gene lost 0 bases and the J gene lost 15 bases, with 16 bases spanning the gap. The germline gives CDR1 SGHDT, CDR2 YYEEEE. The CDR3 DNA follows: TGTGCCAGCAGCTTGGAGGGACTCACCTCCGCGTTCTTC. It translates to CASSLEGLTSAFF.

The table lists this clone with a few counts. This rearrangement joins TRBV9 to TRBJ1-1; D not resolved. Trimming left V 0 bases short and J 5 bases short, with 8 bases between. This CDR3 region has 13 residues. CDR1 is SGDLS and CDR2 is YYNGEE in the germline V gene. The CDR3 region has the DNA TGTGCCAGCAGCGTAGAGTCCGGGACTGAAGCTTTCTTT. Amino acids: CASSVESGTEAFF.

The CDR3 DNA follows: TGTGCCAGCAGCTTAGATGGCGGAACCTACAATGAGCAGTTCTTC. Translating gives CASSLDGGTYNEQFF. The chain combines TRBV7-9 with TRBJ2-1, with D hard to call. Trimming removed 1 base at V and 2 bases at J, with 9 bases between. Germline CDR1 and CDR2: SEHNR and FQNEAQ (reference sequence). The CDR3 has 15 amino acids.

The rearrangement joins TRBV7-2 to TRBJ2-5; the D is unclear. The DNA end is more similar to TRBJ2-7, so the J call may be wrong. Germline V gene lookup returns CDR1 SGHTA and CDR2 FQGNSA. This CDR3 region has 13 residues. CDR3 region: CASSLMMGYEQYF. In DNA form, the CDR3 reads TGTGCCAGCAGCTTAATGATGGGTTACGAGCAGTACTTC.

J is TRBJ2-3 and V is TRBV7-9, with D tentatively TRBD1 or TRBD2 (6 bases each). V lost 5 bases and J lost 2, with 11 bases in between. Germline CDR1 SEHNR, CDR2 FQNEAQ (reference sequence). The CDR3 covers 14 residues. This chain's CDR3 is CASSRGTFTDTQYF. CDR3 in DNA: TGTGCCAGCAGCAGGGGGACTTTCACAGATACGCAGTATTTT.

V and J are TRBV12-5 and TRBJ1-1, with D unclear. CDR3 length: 12 amino acids. CDR1 and CDR2 from the germline V gene are LGHNT and FRNRAP. Trimming shortened V by 1 base and J by 12 bases, and 12 bases separated the two germline ends. The CDR3 is CASGLAWDGPFF. CDR3 coding DNA: TGTGCTAGTGGTTTGGCATGGGATGGTCCTTTCTTT.

V and J are TRBV5-1 and TRBJ1-2; TRBD1 matches 7 bases. The junction had 14 bases not matched to a gene; V was cut back by 4 bases and J by 5 bases. The CDR3 has 16 amino acids. CDR1 SGHRS and CDR2 YFSETQ come from the germline V gene. CDR3 DNA: TGCGCCAGCAGCGTCGGGGACAGCCCCCTCTCTTATGGCTACACCTTC. Amino acid sequence: CASSVGDSPLSYGYTF. Together with reference TRBV5-1 and TRBJ1-2, the CDR3 gives the full variable domain: KAGVTQTPRYLIKTRGQQVTLSCSPISGHRSVSWYQQTPGQGLQFLFEYFSETQRNKGNFPGRFSGRQFSNSRSEMNVSTLELGDSALYLCASSVGDSPLSYGYTFGSGTRLTVV.

This rearrangement joins TRBV7-2 to TRBJ1-5; D unresolved. The V and J ends lost 4 bases and 6 bases respectively, with 10 bases between them. This CDR3 has 13 amino acids. CDR1 and CDR2 from the germline V gene are SGHTA and FQGNSA. The CDR3 sequence: CASSSRGGQPQHF. The CDR3 DNA reads as TGTGCCAGCAGCTCCCGGGGTGGTCAGCCCCAGCATTTT.

There are a few counts of this clone. This chain links TRBV18 with TRBJ1-1; 9 nucleotides agree with TRBD1. The CDR3 is made up of 15 amino acids. CDR1 KGHSH and CDR2 LQKENI come from the germline V gene. J was trimmed by 1 base and V by 6 bases; bases with no gene match: 6. This chain's CDR3 is CASSPRTGANTEAFF. CDR3 coding DNA: TGTGCCAGCTCTCCTAGGACAGGGGCGAACACTGAAGCTTTCTTT.